The 20 T cell receptor beta chains below come from one sample, sequenced in a study of tumour-infiltrating T cells in Burkitt lymphoma. The method was immunoSEQ multiplex PCR; TCRdb's version includes in-frame clones alone and lacks a portion of them. The sample has 7,000 or so clones; roughly a sixth are singletons. Sequencing was performed on tumor tissue. Receptor source: a human donor with diffuse large B-cell lymphoma.

This clone was detected a few times. The chain recombines TRBV7-8 with TRBJ1-5; a possible D gene is TRBD1 (6 bases). There are 18 residues in the CDR3. Germline CDR1 reads SGHVS; CDR2 reads FQNEAQ. V was trimmed by 4 bases and J by 0 bases, leaving 19 bases between them. This chain's CDR3 is CASSWPGQKVYSNQPQHF. The CDR3 coding sequence is TGTGCCAGCAGCTGGCCCGGACAGAAAGTTTATAGCAATCAGCCCCAGCATTTT.

This chain uses TRBV5-1 with TRBJ2-1, with a possible D match to TRBD2 (6 bases). The ends were cut back, 0 bases at V and 7 bases at J, with 14 bases in the middle. The germline CDR1 and CDR2 sequences are SGHRS and YFSETQ. The CDR3 has 15 residues. In nucleotides, the CDR3 is TGCGCCAGCAGCTTGGGGGGCGCGGGGCGGAATGAGCAGTTCTTC. Amino acid sequence: CASSLGGAGRNEQFF.

This clone occurred a few times. This chain uses TRBV29-1 with TRBJ2-7, with 7 bases aligning to TRBD1. CDR3 length equals 15 residues. V gave up 0 bases and J gave up 3 bases; unmatched junction bases: 8. Germline CDR1 and CDR2: SQVTM and ANQGSEA. CDR3 in DNA: TGCAGCGTTGAAGATCCCGTCGCAGGGGGCTACGAGCAGTACTTC. Translation gives CSVEDPVAGGYEQYF.

In this sample, this clone turned up a few times. The chain combines TRBV6-1 with TRBJ2-5; no clear D. The germline V and J ends were trimmed by 7 bases and 5 bases, with 14 bases remaining between them. Germline V gene lookup returns CDR1 MNHNS and CDR2 SASEGT. The CDR3 has 13 residues. Here the CDR3 DNA reads TGTGCCAGCATGATAAGAACCAAGGAGACCCAGTACTTC. It codes for CASMIRTKETQYF.

The V gene is TRBV6-5, the J gene TRBJ1-1, with a weak D call TRBD1 (5 bases). Trimming pared 2 bases from V and 5 bases from J, leaving 12 bases between. Germline CDR1 is MNHEY and CDR2 is SVGAGI. The CDR3 is made up of 14 amino acids. In DNA, the CDR3 is TGTGCCAGCAGTTACGGAGAGGGGAGTACTGAAGCTTTCTTT. Encoded protein: CASSYGEGSTEAFF.

This clone appeared a few times. This sequence joins TRBV27 and TRBJ1-2; 7 bases match TRBD1. With 5 bases clipped from V and 5 bases from J, the junction kept 17 bases outside the gene matches. The CDR3 length is 17 residues. Germline V CDR1 and CDR2: MNHEY, SMNVEV (reference sequence). The CDR3 DNA is TGTGCCAGCAGTCCGGACAGGACTCTACGCCTAGGGTATGGCTACACCTTC. Translating it yields CASSPDRTLRLGYGYTF.

The V call is TRBV13, the J call TRBJ2-5; D gene uncertain. The J call may be mistaken, given a closer DNA end match to TRBJ2-7. Germline assignment: CDR1 PRHDT and CDR2 FYEKMQ (reference sequence). CDR3 length: 13 amino acids. As DNA, the CDR3 is TGTGCCAGCAGCGGTGGTCATTCCTACGAGCAGTACTTC. Amino acids: CASSGGHSYEQYF.

This rearrangement joins TRBV9 to TRBJ2-6; 7 nucleotides agree with TRBD2. V shed 5 bases, J shed 2 bases, and the junction held 1 base outside the gene matches. CDR1 and CDR2 (germline): SGDLS, YYNGEE. The CDR3 covers 14 residues. CDR3 loop: CASRGRAGANVLTF. CDR3 in DNA: TGTGCCAGCAGGGGGAGGGCTGGGGCCAACGTCCTGACTTTC.

The genes are TRBV6-6 and TRBJ1-5, with 9 bases matching TRBD1. The CDR3 has 16 residues. CDR1 is MNHNY, CDR2 SVGAGI, per germline (reference sequence). V trimming: 0 bases; J trimming: 5 bases; junction bases outside the gene matches: 5. CDR3 DNA sequence: TGTGCCAGCAGTTACTCTGGACAGGGGAGGGATCAGCCCCAGCATTTT. It codes for CASSYSGQGRDQPQHF.

This clone has more than one count but fewer than ten. The chain joins TRBV27 to TRBJ2-3, with 7 bases matching TRBD1. The CDR3 runs to 15 residues. Unmatched junction bases numbered 4, after V lost 0 bases and J lost 4 bases. Germline V CDR1 and CDR2: MNHEY, SMNVEV (reference sequence). CDR3 sequence: CASSLSSQGADTQYF. The CDR3 DNA reads as TGTGCCAGCAGTTTATCTAGTCAGGGGGCAGATACGCAGTATTTT.

Only a few counts were recorded for this clone. The chain employs TRBV9 and TRBJ2-3; D perhaps matches TRBD2 (5 bases). Trimming pared 2 bases from V and 10 bases from J, leaving 14 bases between. The CDR3 covers 13 residues. The germline V gene encodes CDR1 SGDLS and CDR2 YYNGEE. The CDR3 DNA reads as TGTGCCAGCAGCGTTCAGGAACTAGGAGCGCAGTATTTT. Its protein product is CASSVQELGAQYF.

Only a few counts were recorded for this clone. This chain connects TRBV18 to TRBJ1-1, with TRBD1 as a possible D gene (5 bases). With 3 bases removed from V and 4 bases from J, the gap between germline ends came to 9 bases. The germline V gene encodes CDR1 KGHSH and CDR2 LQKENI. This CDR3 has 13 residues. The CDR3 nucleotides are TGTGCCAGCTCACCCTCAGGGTTCACTGAAGCTTTCTTT. Protein: CASSPSGFTEAFF.

In nucleotides, the CDR3 is TGTGCCAGCAGCTTGAGCGGGAGGGAGACCCAGTACTTC. It yields the protein CASSLSGRETQYF. The chain employs TRBV5-6 and TRBJ2-5; 9 positions match TRBD2. Germline CDR1 is SGHDT and CDR2 is YYEEEE. The CDR3 totals 13 residues. V shed 1 base, J shed 5 bases, and the junction held 0 bases outside the gene matches.

The rearrangement links TRBV6-5 to TRBJ2-5, with D hard to call. Germline V CDR1 and CDR2: MNHEY, SVGAGI. This CDR3 is 14 amino acids long. The V end was cut by 6 bases, the J end by 4 bases, with 15 bases between. CDR3 nucleotide sequence: TGTGCCAGCAGCCTGGCAGACTCTGTAGAGACCCAGTACTTC. This translates into CASSLADSVETQYF.

The rearrangement joins TRBV27 to TRBJ2-3, with D possibly being TRBD2 (6 bases). Germline lookup yields CDR1 MNHEY and CDR2 SMNVEV (reference sequence). Trimming left V 1 base short and J 3 bases short, with 14 bases between. The CDR3 sequence is 16 residues long. This CDR3 is CASSLWGEGETDTQYF. CDR3 in DNA: TGTGCCAGCAGTTTATGGGGGGAAGGGGAGACAGATACGCAGTATTTT.

This chain links TRBV29-1 with TRBJ1-1; D gene ambiguous. This CDR3 has 13 amino acids. The V end lost 4 bases, the J end lost 7 bases, and 16 bases lay between the germline ends. From germline, CDR1 is SQVTM and CDR2 ANQGSEA. The CDR3 loop reads CSVAGAAAGEAFF. CDR3 in DNA: TGCAGCGTTGCGGGAGCCGCGGCTGGTGAAGCTTTCTTT.

Only a few counts were recorded for this clone. The V and J genes are TRBV10-3 and TRBJ2-7; D is possibly TRBD2 (6 bases). V lost 5 bases and J lost 7, with 18 bases in between. From germline, CDR1 is ENHRY and CDR2 SYGVKD. The CDR3 consists of 14 residues. The CDR3 loop is CAISPGEYRGEQYF. Here the CDR3 DNA reads TGTGCCATCAGTCCGGGAGAATATCGTGGAGAGCAGTACTTC.

In this sample, this clone turned up a few times. The rearrangement uses TRBV19 and TRBJ1-1; D may be TRBD1 (6 bases). V was pared by 2 bases and J by 1 base, with 14 bases between. CDR1 is LNHDA, CDR2 SQIVND, per germline (reference sequence). This CDR3 comprises 16 residues. CDR3 region: CASSIRGGEANTEAFF. For the CDR3, the DNA is TGTGCCAGTAGTATAAGGGGGGGGGAAGCGAACACTGAAGCTTTCTTT.

The CDR3, as DNA: TGTGCCAGCAGTGAAGTCTGGAGTATCCAAGAGACCCAGTACTTC. As protein: CASSEVWSIQETQYF. The chain employs TRBV6-1 and TRBJ2-5; D uncertain. CDR3 length equals 15 residues. Per germline, CDR1 MNHNS and CDR2 SASEGT. Trimming stripped 1 base from V and 1 base from J, with 10 bases between.

The chain employs TRBV19 and TRBJ1-2; D is possibly TRBD1 (6 bases). Trimming stripped 8 bases from V and 3 bases from J, with 7 bases between. CDR3 length: 11 amino acids. CDR1 and CDR2 from the germline V gene are LNHDA and SQIVND (reference sequence). DNA for the CDR3: TGTGCCAGTCGACAGGACTATGGCTACACCTTC. It translates to CASRQDYGYTF. The entire variable domain, with the rest obtained from reference TRBV19 and TRBJ1-2, is as follows: DGGITQSPKYLFRKEGQNVTLSCEQNLNHDAMYWYRQDPGQGLRLIYYSQIVNDFQKGDIAEGYSVSREKKESFPLTVTSAQKNPTAFYLCASRQDYGYTFGSGTRLTVV.